The TCR beta chain under discussion was sequenced for a study of T-cell memory formation after mild COVID-19. Looking at the study overall: For the most part, TCR clusters were specific to one donor.

The study's findings and limits: Among clones contracting day 15 to 85, CD4/CD8 was balanced, whereas later expanders leaned CD4+.

The 5'RACE method, run with constant-segment primers, produced TCR alpha and TCR beta cDNA libraries (carrying sample barcodes and UMIs). TCRdb reanalysed the 5' RACE reads using MiXCR and keeps one entry per CDR3 protein. The sample has roughly 220,000 distinct CDR3 sequences; over 7.5% are singletons. Per germline, CDR1 LNHDA and CDR2 SQIVND (reference sequence). Trimming shortened V by 2 bases and J by 0 bases, and 13 bases separated the two germline ends. This CDR3 comprises 16 residues. Regarding this clonotype: As yet, its antigen is unknown.

The origin of this receptor is a man aged 18 to 29 who had mild COVID-19 (a few samples of this study predate the infection). Cell type and time point are not known. This chain links TRBV19 with TRBJ1-1, with D unclear. The sample was PBMCs or a T cell subset sorted from them (not recorded which). The CDR3 here is CASSILAEIMNTEAFF. Written as DNA, the CDR3 is TGTGCCAGTAGTATATTGGCAGAGATCATGAACACTGAAGCTTTCTTT. Supplemented by reference TRBV19 and TRBJ1-1, the full variable domain reads DGGITQSPKYLFRKEGQNVTLSCEQNLNHDAMYWYRQDPGQGLRLIYYSQIVNDFQKGDIAEGYSVSREKKESFPLTVTSAQKNPTAFYLCASSILAEIMNTEAFFGQGTRLTVV.